What follows are 25 T cell receptor beta chains derived from one specimen sequenced in a study of post-analysis software for immune sequencing data. Study results and caveats: Five or six TRBV segments, TRBV5-6, TRBV5-1 and TRBV20-1 among them, were found more frequent in patients than controls.

What these receptors recognize is not known. Prepared TCR beta cDNA libraries contained unique molecular identifiers. TCRdb ran MiXCR on the PCR reads and lists one entry per CDR3 protein. Of 700,000 to 800,000 distinct CDR3 sequences listed, roughly 27% were seen once; the top ten hold 0.56%. The sequenced sample consisted of blood. Every receptor here comes from a girl aged 10 to 17 with multiple sclerosis.

The chain carries TRBV29-1 and TRBJ1-1; no clear D gene. The CDR3 runs 11 residues. V gave up 7 bases and J gave up 6 bases, with 12 bases separating them. CDR1 SQVTM and CDR2 ANQGSEA come from the germline V gene. DNA for the CDR3: TGCAGCGGGAGGGATGGCCCTGAAGCTTTCTTT. This codes for CSGRDGPEAFF.

This clonotype was counted between two and nine times. This rearrangement joins TRBV6-4 to TRBJ2-5, with no clear D. The ends were cut back, 4 bases at V and 5 bases at J, with 20 bases in the middle. The V gene's germline CDR1 is MRHNA and CDR2 SNTAGT. The CDR3 runs 16 residues. The CDR3 spells CASSGLEMSGSETQYF. Written as DNA, the CDR3 is TGTGCCAGCAGTGGCCTAGAGATGAGTGGGTCGGAGACCCAGTACTTC.

This chain uses TRBV27 with TRBJ1-2; D call uncertain. The V gene's germline CDR1 is MNHEY and CDR2 SMNVEV (reference sequence). The CDR3 length is 12 residues. V dropped 6 bases and J dropped 4 bases, with 9 bases sitting between them. The CDR3 is CASRGSFYGYTF. CDR3 in DNA: TGTGCCAGCAGGGGTTCCTTCTATGGCTACACCTTC.

The chain is built from TRBV5-1 and TRBJ2-7, with TRBD2 matching 11 bases. The CDR3 has 14 amino acids. V gave up 7 bases and J gave up 0 bases; unmatched junction bases: 3. CDR1 is SGHRS and CDR2 is YFSETQ in the germline V gene. The DNA for the CDR3 is TGCGCCAGCGCCGGGACTAGCGGCTCCTACGAGCAGTACTTC. Residues: CASAGTSGSYEQYF.

The V gene is TRBV28, the J gene TRBJ2-1; TRBD2 is a possible D gene (6 bases). The end of the DNA is better explained by TRBJ2-7, so the J call may be wrong. Germline loops: CDR1 MDHEN, CDR2 SYDVKM. This CDR3 has 15 amino acids. The CDR3 loop reads CASSPGTLPYNEQYF. The CDR3 DNA is TGTGCCAGCAGCCCCGGGACTCTCCCCTACAATGAGCAGTACTTC.

This clonotype has a handful of counts. This chain links TRBV9 with TRBJ2-5; no reliable D call. The germline CDR1 and CDR2 sequences are SGDLS and YYNGEE. V gave up 0 bases and J gave up 0 bases, with 9 bases separating them. The CDR3 is made up of 15 amino acids. CDR3 protein: CASSVGAYYQETQYF. For the CDR3, the DNA is TGTGCCAGCAGCGTAGGGGCATATTACCAAGAGACCCAGTACTTC.

The chain carries TRBV11-1 and TRBJ2-3, with D possibly being TRBD2 (6 bases). The CDR3 runs to 13 residues. V was clipped by 7 bases and J by 0 bases, with 8 bases between them. From germline, CDR1 is SGHAT and CDR2 FQDESV (reference sequence). The chain's CDR3 is CASTGESTDTQYF. CDR3 nucleotide sequence: TGTGCCAGCACGGGGGAGAGCACAGATACGCAGTATTTT.

This sequence joins TRBV20-1 and TRBJ2-1, with D tentatively TRBD2 (6 bases). With 0 bases removed from V and 2 bases from J, the gap between germline ends came to 11 bases. The CDR3 loop spans 15 amino acids. Germline CDR1 reads DFQATT; CDR2 reads SNEGSKA (reference sequence). Written as DNA, the CDR3 is TGCAGTGCTAGAGATGCGCGGGATACCTACAATGAGCAGTTCTTC. This sequence encodes CSARDARDTYNEQFF.

V and J are TRBV13 and TRBJ2-5; D possibly corresponds to TRBD2 (5 bases). V was pared by 5 bases and J by 11 bases, with 24 bases between. Germline CDR1 PRHDT, CDR2 FYEKMQ (reference sequence). This CDR3 comprises 15 residues. CDR3 in DNA: TGTGCCAGCAGCGGAAAGGACGGCTCCTGGGGAGAGCAGTACTTC. Translated: CASSGKDGSWGEQYF.

The chain employs TRBV7-2 and TRBJ1-1; no definite D call. Trimming stripped 0 bases from V and 5 bases from J, with 16 bases between. The CDR3 runs 16 residues. Germline V gives CDR1 SGHTA, CDR2 FQGNSA. Written as DNA, the CDR3 is TGTGCCAGCAGCTTAGCGTCGTGGCGGGCGGGGACTGAAGCTTTCTTT. This encodes CASSLASWRAGTEAFF.

This clonotype has more than one count but fewer than ten. This chain uses TRBV5-5 with TRBJ1-2; no definite D call. Per germline, CDR1 SGHKS and CDR2 YYEKEE (reference sequence). CDR3 length equals 14 residues. V was pared by 2 bases and J by 1 base, with 9 bases between. The CDR3 region has the DNA TGTGCCAGCAGCTTAGCCGACATTAACTATGGCTACACCTTC. Residues: CASSLADINYGYTF.

The J gene is TRBJ2-5, the V gene TRBV18; no clear D. Germline CDR1 KGHSH, CDR2 LQKENI. The CDR3 extends over 14 amino acids. V lost 1 base and J lost 4, with 10 bases in between. The CDR3 loop is CASSPRAPGETQYF. The CDR3 DNA follows: TGTGCCAGCTCACCACGAGCACCCGGAGAGACCCAGTACTTC. Full variable domain (remainder filled in from reference TRBV18 and TRBJ2-5): NAGVMQNPRHLVRRRGQEARLRCSPMKGHSHVYWYRQLPEEGLKFMVYLQKENIIDESGMPKERFSAEFPKEGPSILRIQQVVRGDSAAYFCASSPRAPGETQYFGPGTRLLVL.

The gene calls are TRBV20-1 and TRBJ1-5; the D gene is possibly TRBD1 (6 bases). Between the trimmed V and J ends, which lost 5 bases and 6 bases, there was a span of 26 bases. CDR3 length: 17 amino acids. The germline CDR1 and CDR2 sequences are DFQATT and SNEGSKA (reference sequence). CDR3 DNA: TGCAGTGCTTGGGGAGAGGGTGGGGGGCGAATGTCTCAGCCCCAGCATTTT. Amino acids: CSAWGEGGGRMSQPQHF.

This chain connects TRBV7-2 to TRBJ2-1, with a possible D match to TRBD2 (6 bases). Per the germline V gene, CDR1 is SGHTA and CDR2 is FQGNSA. The CDR3 is made up of 16 amino acids. V lost 1 base and J 2 bases, leaving 12 bases between the germline ends. This CDR3 is CASSLVGGNTYNEQFF. As DNA, the CDR3 is TGTGCCAGCAGCTTAGTCGGCGGGAATACCTACAATGAGCAGTTCTTC.

CDR3 in DNA: TGCAGTGCTAGAGCCGGCCAGGGAGGAGAAAAACTGTTTTTT. As protein: CSARAGQGGEKLFF. V usage is TRBV20-1 and J usage is TRBJ1-4; D is possibly TRBD1 (5 bases). V lost 1 base and J lost 8, with 14 bases in between. This CDR3 has 14 amino acids. Looked up from germline, CDR1 is DFQATT and CDR2 is SNEGSKA (reference sequence).

The chain is built from TRBV3-1 and TRBJ2-7; D is undetermined. This CDR3 comprises 15 residues. Trimming cost V 1 base and J 1 base, with 11 bases left between them. Germline V gene sequence: CDR1 LGHDT, CDR2 YNNKEL (reference sequence). The CDR3, as DNA: TGTGCCAGCAGCCAAGGGTGGGGTGAATCCTACGAGCAGTACTTC. As protein: CASSQGWGESYEQYF.

This clonotype was detected a few times. The chain recombines TRBV29-1 with TRBJ2-5; D remains unclear. V was trimmed by 3 bases and J by 4 bases, leaving 9 bases between them. The length of the CDR3 is 12 residues. From germline, CDR1 is SQVTM and CDR2 ANQGSEA. DNA for the CDR3: TGCAGCGTTGACGGCCAGGCAGAGACCCAGTACTTC. Its translation is CSVDGQAETQYF.

This clonotype was observed a handful of times. The rearrangement joins TRBV5-1 to TRBJ2-5; the D gene is possibly TRBD2 (5 bases). Trimming removed 4 bases from V and 4 bases from J, with 32 bases in between. The germline gives CDR1 SGHRS, CDR2 YFSETQ. The CDR3 covers 20 residues. In DNA, the CDR3 is TGCGCCAGCAGCCCGGAATGGACGTTAAACGCCCGTGATGGAGGAGAGACCCAGTACTTC. Residues: CASSPEWTLNARDGGETQYF.

The chain recombines TRBV4-3 with TRBJ2-4, with TRBD2 identical over 10 bases. This CDR3 region has 16 residues. Germline CDR1 reads LGHNA; CDR2 reads YSLEER. The ends lost 0 bases at V and 13 bases at J; junction bases unmatched: 12. The CDR3 region has the DNA TGCGCCAGCAGCCAAGACTTGGCTAGCGGGAGAGGGGAGCAGTACTTC. This translates into CASSQDLASGRGEQYF.

The chain uses TRBV5-1 and TRBJ2-7, with a tentative D call TRBD2 (7 bases). Germline CDR1 reads SGHRS; CDR2 reads YFSETQ. V dropped 2 bases and J dropped 6 bases, with 21 bases sitting between them. This CDR3 comprises 16 residues. This CDR3 is CASSLYETGGRGEQYF. In DNA form, the CDR3 reads TGCGCCAGCAGCTTATACGAGACGGGAGGCAGGGGCGAGCAGTACTTC. The variable domain in full, completed from reference TRBV5-1 and TRBJ2-7, reads KAGVTQTPRYLIKTRGQQVTLSCSPISGHRSVSWYQQTPGQGLQFLFEYFSETQRNKGNFPGRFSGRQFSNSRSEMNVSTLELGDSALYLCASSLYETGGRGEQYFGPGTRLTVT.

The CDR3, as DNA: TGCAGTGCTTACCGGGACAACCCTGGAAACACCATATATTTT. Translated, it gives CSAYRDNPGNTIYF. This chain uses TRBV20-1 with TRBJ1-3, with TRBD1 as a possible D gene (6 bases). CDR1 DFQATT and CDR2 SNEGSKA come from the germline V gene (reference sequence). The CDR3 is 14 residues long. Trimming pared 5 bases from V and 2 bases from J, leaving 13 bases between.

Ten or more counts support this clonotype. Here the CDR3 DNA reads TGCAGCGCCGAAACGGGTCGGGGCTACACCTTC. It yields the protein CSAETGRGYTF. The rearrangement joins TRBV29-1 to TRBJ1-2; D gene uncertain. CDR3 length: 11 amino acids. The V gene's germline CDR1 is SQVTM and CDR2 ANQGSEA. V shed 7 bases and J shed 8 bases, with 14 bases lying between them.

The chain couples TRBV4-3 to TRBJ1-3, with no clear D. CDR1 is LGHNA and CDR2 is YSLEER in the germline V gene. The germline V and J ends were trimmed by 0 bases and 0 bases, with 9 bases remaining between them. The CDR3 length is 16 residues. Here the CDR3 DNA reads TGCGCCAGCAGCCAAGATAACGGAAACTCTGGAAACACCATATATTTT. Residues: CASSQDNGNSGNTIYF.

The chain carries TRBV9 and TRBJ2-1; 9 nucleotides line up with TRBD2. The V gene end was trimmed by 0 bases and the J gene end by 8 bases; junction bases not matched to a gene: 6. This CDR3 comprises 15 residues. Germline assignment: CDR1 SGDLS and CDR2 YYNGEE. The CDR3, as DNA: TGTGCCAGCAGCGTAGGTAGCGGGAGAGTATATGAGCAGTTCTTC. Protein: CASSVGSGRVYEQFF. The variable domain in full, with the rest retrieved from reference TRBV9 and TRBJ2-1, is DSGVTQTPKHLITATGQRVTLRCSPRSGDLSVYWYQQSLDQGLQFLIQYYNGEERAKGNILERFSAQQFPDLHSELNLSSLELGDSALYFCASSVGSGRVYEQFFGPGTRLTVL.

The chain is built from TRBV7-8 and TRBJ1-2; no clear D. Trimming pared 0 bases from V and 6 bases from J, leaving 8 bases between. The CDR3 is 13 residues long. CDR1 is SGHVS, CDR2 FQNEAQ, per germline. The CDR3 DNA reads TGTGCCAGCAGCTTAGCTGTTCAGGATGGCTACACCTTC. The encoded protein is CASSLAVQDGYTF.